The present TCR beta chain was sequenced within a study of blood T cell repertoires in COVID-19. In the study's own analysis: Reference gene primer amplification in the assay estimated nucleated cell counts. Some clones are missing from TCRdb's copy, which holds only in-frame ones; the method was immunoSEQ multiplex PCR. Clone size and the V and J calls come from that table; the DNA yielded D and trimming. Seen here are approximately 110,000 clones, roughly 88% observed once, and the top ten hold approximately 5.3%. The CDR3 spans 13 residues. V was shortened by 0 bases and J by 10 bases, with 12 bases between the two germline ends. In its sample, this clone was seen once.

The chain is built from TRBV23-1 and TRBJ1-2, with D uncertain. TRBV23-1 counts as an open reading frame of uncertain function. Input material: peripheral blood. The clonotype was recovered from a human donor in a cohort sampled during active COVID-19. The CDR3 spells CASSQSTQSDYTF. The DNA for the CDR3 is TGCGCCAGCAGTCAATCTACCCAGTCTGACTACACCTTC.